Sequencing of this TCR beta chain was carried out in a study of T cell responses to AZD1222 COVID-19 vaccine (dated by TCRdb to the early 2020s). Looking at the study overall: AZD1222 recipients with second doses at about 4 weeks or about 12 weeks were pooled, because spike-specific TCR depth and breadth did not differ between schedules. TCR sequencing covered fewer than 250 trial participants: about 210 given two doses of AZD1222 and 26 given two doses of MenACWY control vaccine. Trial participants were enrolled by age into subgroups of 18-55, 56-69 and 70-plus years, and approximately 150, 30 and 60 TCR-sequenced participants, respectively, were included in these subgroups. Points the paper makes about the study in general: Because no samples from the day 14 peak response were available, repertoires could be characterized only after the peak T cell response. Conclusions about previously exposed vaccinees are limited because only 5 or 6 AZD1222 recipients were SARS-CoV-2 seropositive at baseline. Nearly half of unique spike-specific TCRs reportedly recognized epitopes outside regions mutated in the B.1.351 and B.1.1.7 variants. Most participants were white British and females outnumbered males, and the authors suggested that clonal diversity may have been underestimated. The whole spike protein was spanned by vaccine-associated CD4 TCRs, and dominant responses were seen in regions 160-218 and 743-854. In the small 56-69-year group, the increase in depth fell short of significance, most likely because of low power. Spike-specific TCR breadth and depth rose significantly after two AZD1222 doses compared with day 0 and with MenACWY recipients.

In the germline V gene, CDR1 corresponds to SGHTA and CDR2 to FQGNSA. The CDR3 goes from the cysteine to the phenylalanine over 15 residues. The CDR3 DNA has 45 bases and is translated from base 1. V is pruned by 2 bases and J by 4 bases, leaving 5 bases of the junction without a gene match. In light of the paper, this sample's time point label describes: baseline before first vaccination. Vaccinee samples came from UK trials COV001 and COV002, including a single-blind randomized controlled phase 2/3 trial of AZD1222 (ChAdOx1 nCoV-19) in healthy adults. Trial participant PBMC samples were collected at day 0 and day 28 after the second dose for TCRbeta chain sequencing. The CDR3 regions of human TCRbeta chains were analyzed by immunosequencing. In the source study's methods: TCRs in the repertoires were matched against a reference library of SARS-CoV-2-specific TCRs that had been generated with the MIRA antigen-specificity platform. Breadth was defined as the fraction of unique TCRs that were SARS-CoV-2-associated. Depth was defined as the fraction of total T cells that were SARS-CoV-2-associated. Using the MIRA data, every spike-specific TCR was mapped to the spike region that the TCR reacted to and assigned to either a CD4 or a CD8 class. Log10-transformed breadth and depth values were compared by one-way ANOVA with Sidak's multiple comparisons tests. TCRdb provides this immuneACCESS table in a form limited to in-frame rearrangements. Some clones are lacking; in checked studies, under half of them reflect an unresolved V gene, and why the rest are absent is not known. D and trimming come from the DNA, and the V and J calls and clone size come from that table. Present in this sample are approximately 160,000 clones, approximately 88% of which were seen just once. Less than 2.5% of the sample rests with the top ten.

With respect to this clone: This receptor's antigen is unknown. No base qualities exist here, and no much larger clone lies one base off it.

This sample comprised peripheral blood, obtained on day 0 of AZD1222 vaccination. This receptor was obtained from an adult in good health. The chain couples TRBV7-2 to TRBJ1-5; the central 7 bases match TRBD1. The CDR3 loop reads CASSLNRGRNQPQHF. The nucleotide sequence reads TGTGCCAGCAGCTTAAACAGGGGACGGAATCAGCCCCAGCATTTT.